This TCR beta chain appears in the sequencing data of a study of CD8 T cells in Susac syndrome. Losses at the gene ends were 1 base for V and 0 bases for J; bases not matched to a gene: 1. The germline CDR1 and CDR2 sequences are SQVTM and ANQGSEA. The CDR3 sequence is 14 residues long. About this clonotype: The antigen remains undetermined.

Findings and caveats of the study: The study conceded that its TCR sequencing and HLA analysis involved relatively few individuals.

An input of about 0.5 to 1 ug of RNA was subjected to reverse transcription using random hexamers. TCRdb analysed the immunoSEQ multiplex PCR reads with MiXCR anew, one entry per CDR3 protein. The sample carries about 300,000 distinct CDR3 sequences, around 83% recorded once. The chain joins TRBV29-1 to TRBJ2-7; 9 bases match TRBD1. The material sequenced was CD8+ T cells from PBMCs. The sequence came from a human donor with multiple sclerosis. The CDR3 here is CSVEATGGSYEQYF. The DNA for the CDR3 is TGCAGCGTTGAAGCGACAGGGGGCTCCTACGAGCAGTACTTC.